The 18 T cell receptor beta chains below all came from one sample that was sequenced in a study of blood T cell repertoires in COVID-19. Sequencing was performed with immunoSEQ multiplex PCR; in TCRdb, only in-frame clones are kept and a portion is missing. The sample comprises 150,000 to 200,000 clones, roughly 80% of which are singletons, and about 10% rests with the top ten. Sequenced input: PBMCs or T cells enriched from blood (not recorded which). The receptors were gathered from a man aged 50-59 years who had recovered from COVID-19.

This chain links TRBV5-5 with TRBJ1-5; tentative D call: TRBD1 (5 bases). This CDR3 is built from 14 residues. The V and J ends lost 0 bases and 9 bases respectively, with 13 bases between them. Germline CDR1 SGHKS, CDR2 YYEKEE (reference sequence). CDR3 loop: CASSLEEGYRPQHF. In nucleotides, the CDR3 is TGTGCCAGCAGCTTGGAGGAGGGGTATCGGCCCCAGCATTTT.

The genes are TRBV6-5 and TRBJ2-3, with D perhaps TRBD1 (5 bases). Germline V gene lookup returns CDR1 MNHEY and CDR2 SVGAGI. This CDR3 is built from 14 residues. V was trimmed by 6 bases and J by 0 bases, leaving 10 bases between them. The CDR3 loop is CASRRQLSTDTQYF. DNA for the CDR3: TGTGCCAGCAGGCGACAGCTGAGCACAGATACGCAGTATTTT.

The CDR3 nucleotides read TGTGCCAGCAGCTTCCGACAGGGGAGGCATGAGCAGTTCTTC. Encoded protein: CASSFRQGRHEQFF. J is TRBJ2-1 and V is TRBV7-6; 8 nucleotides line up with TRBD1. Germline V gene sequence: CDR1 SGHVS, CDR2 FNYEAQ. The CDR3 totals 14 residues. Germline trimming cut 3 bases from V and 8 bases from J; bases unmatched to any gene: 6.

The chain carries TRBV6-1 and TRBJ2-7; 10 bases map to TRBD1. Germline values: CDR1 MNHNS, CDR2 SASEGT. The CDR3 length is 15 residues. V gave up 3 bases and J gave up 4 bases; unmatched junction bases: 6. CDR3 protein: CASSDDRGRGYEQYF. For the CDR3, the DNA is TGTGCCAGCAGTGACGACAGGGGGCGAGGGTACGAGCAGTACTTC.

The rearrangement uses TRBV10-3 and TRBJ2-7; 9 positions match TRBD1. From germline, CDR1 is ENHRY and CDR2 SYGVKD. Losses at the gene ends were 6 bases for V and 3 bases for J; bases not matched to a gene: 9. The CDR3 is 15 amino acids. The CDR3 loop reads CAISRGGDRVYEQYF. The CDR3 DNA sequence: TGTGCCATCAGCCGAGGGGGGGACAGGGTCTACGAGCAGTACTTC.

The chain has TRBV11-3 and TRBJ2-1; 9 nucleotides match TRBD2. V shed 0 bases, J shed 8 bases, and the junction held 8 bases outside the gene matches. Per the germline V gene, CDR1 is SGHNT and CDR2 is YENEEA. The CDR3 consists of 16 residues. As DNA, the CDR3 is TGTGCCAGCAGCTTAGATGGGCGGGGGGGCCTGGATGAGCAGTTCTTC. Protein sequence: CASSLDGRGGLDEQFF.

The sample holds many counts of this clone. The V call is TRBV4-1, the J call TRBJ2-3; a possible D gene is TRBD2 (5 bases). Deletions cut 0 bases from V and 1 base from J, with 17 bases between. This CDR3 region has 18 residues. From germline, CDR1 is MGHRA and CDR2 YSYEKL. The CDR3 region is CASSQDDRLASGTDTQYF. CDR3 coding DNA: TGCGCCAGCAGCCAAGATGATCGCCTAGCTTCCGGCACAGATACGCAGTATTTT.

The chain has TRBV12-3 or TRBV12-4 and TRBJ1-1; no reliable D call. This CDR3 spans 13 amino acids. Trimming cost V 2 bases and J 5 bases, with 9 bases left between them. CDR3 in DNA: TGTGCCAGCAGTTTACTGGGCGGGACTGAAGCTTTCTTT. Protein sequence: CASSLLGGTEAFF.

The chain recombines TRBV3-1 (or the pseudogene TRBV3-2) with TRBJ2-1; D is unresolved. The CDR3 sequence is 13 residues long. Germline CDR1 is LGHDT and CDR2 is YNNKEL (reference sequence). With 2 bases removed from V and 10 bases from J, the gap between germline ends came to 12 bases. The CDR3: CASSQSLIGEQFF. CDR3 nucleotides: TGTGCCAGCAGCCAAAGTTTGATCGGGGAGCAGTTCTTC.

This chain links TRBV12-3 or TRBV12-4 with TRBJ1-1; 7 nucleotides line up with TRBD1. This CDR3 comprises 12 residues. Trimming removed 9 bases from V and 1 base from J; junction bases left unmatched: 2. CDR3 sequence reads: CASRQGNTEAFF. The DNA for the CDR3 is TGTGCCAGTCGACAGGGGAACACTGAAGCTTTCTTT.

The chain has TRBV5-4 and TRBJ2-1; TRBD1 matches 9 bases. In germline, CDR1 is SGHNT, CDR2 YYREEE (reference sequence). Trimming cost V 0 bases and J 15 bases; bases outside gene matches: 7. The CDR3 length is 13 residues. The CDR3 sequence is CASSLVGAGQGFF. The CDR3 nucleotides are TGTGCCAGCAGCTTGGTCGGGGCGGGACAGGGGTTCTTC.

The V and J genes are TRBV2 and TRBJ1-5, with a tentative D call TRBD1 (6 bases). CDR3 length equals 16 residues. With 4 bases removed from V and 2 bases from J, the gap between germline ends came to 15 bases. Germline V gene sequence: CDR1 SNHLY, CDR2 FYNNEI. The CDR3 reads CASSAGTRGGNQPQHF. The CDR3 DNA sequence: TGTGCCAGCAGTGCAGGGACACGAGGAGGCAATCAGCCCCAGCATTTT.

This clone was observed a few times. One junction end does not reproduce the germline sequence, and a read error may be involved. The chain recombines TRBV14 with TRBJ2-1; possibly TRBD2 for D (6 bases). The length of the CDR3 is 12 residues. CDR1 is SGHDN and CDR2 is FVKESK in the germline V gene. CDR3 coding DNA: TGTGCCAGCAGCGAAGATCGGGGGAGGCAGTTCTTC. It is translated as CASSEDRGRQFF.

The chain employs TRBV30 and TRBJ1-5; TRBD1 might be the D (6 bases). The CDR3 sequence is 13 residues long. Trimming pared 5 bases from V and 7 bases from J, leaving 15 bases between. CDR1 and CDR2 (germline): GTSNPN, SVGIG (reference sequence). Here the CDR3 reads CAWATGLEQPQHF. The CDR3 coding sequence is TGTGCCTGGGCCACAGGGTTGGAGCAGCCCCAGCATTTT.

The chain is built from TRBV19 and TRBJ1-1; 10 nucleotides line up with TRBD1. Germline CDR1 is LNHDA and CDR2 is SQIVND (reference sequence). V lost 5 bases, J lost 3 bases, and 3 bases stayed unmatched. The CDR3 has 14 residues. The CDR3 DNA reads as TGTGCCAGTAGTGAAGGGACAGGGGACACTGAAGCTTTCTTT. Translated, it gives CASSEGTGDTEAFF.

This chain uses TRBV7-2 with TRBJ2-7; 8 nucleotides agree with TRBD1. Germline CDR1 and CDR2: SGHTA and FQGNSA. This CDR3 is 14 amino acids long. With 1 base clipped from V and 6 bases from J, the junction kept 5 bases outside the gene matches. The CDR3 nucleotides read TGTGCCAGCAGCTTAGACAGGGGGTTTGGCGAGCAGTACTTC. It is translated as CASSLDRGFGEQYF. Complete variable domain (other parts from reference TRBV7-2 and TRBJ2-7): GAGVSQSPSNKVTEKGKDVELRCDPISGHTALYWYRQSLGQGLEFLIYFQGNSAPDKSGLPSDRFSAERTGGSVSTLTIQRTQQEDSAVYLCASSLDRGFGEQYFGPGTRLTVT.

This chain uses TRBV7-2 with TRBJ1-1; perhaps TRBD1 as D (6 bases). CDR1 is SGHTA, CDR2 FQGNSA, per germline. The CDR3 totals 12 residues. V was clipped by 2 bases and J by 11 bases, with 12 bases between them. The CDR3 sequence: CASSLRVQGAFF. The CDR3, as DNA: TGTGCCAGCAGCTTAAGGGTCCAGGGGGCTTTCTTT.

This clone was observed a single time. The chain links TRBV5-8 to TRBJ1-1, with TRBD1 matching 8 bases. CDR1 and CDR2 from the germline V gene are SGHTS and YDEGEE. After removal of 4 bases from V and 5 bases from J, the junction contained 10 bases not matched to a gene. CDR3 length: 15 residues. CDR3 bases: TGTGCCAGCAGCCTGACCAGGGGGCGGTTTACTGAAGCTTTCTTT. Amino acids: CASSLTRGRFTEAFF.